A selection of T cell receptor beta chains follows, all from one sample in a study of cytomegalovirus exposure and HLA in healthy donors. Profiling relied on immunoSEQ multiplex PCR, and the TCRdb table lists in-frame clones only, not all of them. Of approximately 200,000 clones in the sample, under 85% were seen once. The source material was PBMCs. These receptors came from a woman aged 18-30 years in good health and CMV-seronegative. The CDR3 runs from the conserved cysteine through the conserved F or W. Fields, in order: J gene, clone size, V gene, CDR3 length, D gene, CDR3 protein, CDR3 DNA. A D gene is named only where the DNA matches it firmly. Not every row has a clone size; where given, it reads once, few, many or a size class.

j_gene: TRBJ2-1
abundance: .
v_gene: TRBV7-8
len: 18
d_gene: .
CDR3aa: CASSLPSGTLSSYNEQFF
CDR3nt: TGTGCCAGCAGCCTCCCTTCCGGGACTTTAAGCTCCTACAATGAGCAGTTCTTC

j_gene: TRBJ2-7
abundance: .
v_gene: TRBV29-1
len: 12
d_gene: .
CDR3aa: CSFTGTSYEQYF
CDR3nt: TGCAGCTTCACCGGGACTTCCTACGAGCAGTACTTC

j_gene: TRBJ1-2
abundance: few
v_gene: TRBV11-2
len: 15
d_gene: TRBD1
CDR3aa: CASSLGTQGVHGYTF
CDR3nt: TGTGCCAGCAGCTTGGGGACCCAGGGGGTGCATGGCTACACCTTC

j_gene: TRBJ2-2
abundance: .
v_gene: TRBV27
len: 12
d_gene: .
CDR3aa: CASTPNTGELFF
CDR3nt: TGTGCCAGCACTCCGAACACCGGGGAGCTGTTTTTT

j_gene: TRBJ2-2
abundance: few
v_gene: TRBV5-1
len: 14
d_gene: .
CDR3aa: CASSLERNTGELFF
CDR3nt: TGCGCCAGCAGCTTGGAGCGCAACACCGGGGAGCTGTTTTTT

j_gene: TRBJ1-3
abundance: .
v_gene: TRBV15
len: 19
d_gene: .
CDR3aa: CATSRDYPPEGKLTYTIYF
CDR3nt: TGTGCCACCAGCAGAGATTACCCCCCTGAGGGCAAGTTGACATACACCATATATTTT

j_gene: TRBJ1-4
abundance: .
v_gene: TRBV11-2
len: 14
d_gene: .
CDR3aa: CASSLGTGYEKLFF
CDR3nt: TGTGCCAGCAGCTTAGGTACAGGGTACGAAAAACTGTTTTTT

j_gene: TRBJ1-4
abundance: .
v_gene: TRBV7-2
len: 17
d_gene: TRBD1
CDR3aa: CASSLEFNRGLDGKLFF
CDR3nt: TGTGCCAGCAGCTTAGAGTTCAACAGGGGGCTGGACGGAAAACTGTTTTTT

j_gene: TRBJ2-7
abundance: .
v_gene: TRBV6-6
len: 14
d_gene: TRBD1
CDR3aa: CASSLDRGTYEQYF
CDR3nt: TGTGCCAGCAGTTTAGACAGGGGCACCTACGAGCAGTACTTC

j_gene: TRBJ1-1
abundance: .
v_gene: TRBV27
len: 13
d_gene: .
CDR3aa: CASSFGMNTEAFF
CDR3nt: TGTGCCAGCAGTTTCGGTATGAACACTGAAGCTTTCTTT

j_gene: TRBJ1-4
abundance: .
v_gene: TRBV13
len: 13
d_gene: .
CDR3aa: CASSLAGGEKLFF
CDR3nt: TGTGCCAGCAGCTTGGCCGGGGGGGAAAAACTGTTTTTT

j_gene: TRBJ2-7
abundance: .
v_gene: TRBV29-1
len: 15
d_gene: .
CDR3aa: CSVEDLDGGRGEQYF
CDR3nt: TGCAGCGTTGAAGATTTGGACGGGGGAAGGGGCGAGCAGTACTTC

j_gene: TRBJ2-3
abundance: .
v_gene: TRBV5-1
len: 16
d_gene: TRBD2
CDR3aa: CASRGAGGPLTDTQYF
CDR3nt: TGCGCCAGCAGGGGAGCGGGAGGGCCCCTTACAGATACGCAGTATTTT

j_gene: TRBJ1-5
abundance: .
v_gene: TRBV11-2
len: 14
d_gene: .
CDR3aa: CASSLAGDAQPQHF
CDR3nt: TGTGCCAGCAGCTTAGCAGGGGATGCTCAGCCCCAGCATTTT

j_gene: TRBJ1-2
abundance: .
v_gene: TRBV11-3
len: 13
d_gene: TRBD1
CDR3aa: CASSLGQGLGYTF
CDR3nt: TGTGCCAGCAGCTTAGGACAGGGATTAGGCTACACCTTC

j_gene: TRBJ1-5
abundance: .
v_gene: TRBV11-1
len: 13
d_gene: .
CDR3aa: CASSAGRHQPQHF
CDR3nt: TGTGCCAGCAGCGCCGGGAGACATCAGCCCCAGCATTTT

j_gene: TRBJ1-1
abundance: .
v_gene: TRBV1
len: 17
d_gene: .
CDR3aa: CTSSQEDRGTMNTEAFF
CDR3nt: TGCACCAGCAGCCAAGAAGACAGGGGTACTATGAACACTGAAGCTTTCTTT

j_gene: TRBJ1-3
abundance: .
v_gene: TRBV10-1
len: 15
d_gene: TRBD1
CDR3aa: CAIPDRGNSGNTIYF
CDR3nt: TGCGCCATACCGGACAGGGGGAACTCTGGAAACACCATATATTTT

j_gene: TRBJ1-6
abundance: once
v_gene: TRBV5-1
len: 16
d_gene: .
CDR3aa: CASSLTTGGYNSPLHF
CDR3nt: TGCGCCAGCAGCCTGACGACAGGAGGATATAATTCACCCCTCCACTTT

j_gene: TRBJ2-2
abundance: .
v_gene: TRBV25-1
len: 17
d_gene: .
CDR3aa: CASSQIRETANTGELFF
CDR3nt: TGTGCCAGCAGTCAAATAAGGGAGACCGCGAACACCGGGGAGCTGTTTTTT

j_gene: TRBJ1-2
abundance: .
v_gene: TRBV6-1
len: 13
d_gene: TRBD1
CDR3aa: CASRMTGTYGYTF
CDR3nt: TGTGCCAGCAGGATGACAGGGACATATGGCTACACCTTC

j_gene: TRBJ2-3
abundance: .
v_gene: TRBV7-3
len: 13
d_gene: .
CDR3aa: CASSPQAEDTQYF
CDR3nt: TGTGCCAGCAGCCCACAGGCTGAAGATACGCAGTATTTT

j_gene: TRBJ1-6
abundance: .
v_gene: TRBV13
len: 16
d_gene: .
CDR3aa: CASSFSGRGWSSPLHF
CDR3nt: TGTGCCAGCAGCTTCTCCGGGAGAGGGTGGTCGTCCCCCCTCCACTTT

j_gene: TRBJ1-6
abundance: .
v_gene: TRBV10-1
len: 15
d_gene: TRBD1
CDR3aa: CASSEGQGADSPLHF
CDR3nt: TGCGCCAGCAGTGAGGGACAGGGGGCCGATTCACCCCTCCACTTT

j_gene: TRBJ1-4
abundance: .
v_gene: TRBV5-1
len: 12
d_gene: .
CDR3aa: CASSATGTRLFF
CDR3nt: TGCGCCAGCAGCGCCACAGGGACTAGACTGTTTTTT

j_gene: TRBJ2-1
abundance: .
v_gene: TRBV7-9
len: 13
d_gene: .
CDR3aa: CASSSLTYNEQFF
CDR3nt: TGTGCCAGCAGCTCGTTAACCTACAATGAGCAGTTCTTC

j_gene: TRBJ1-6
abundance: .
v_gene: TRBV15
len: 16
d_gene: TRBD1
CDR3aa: CATSRDRGTGDSPLHF
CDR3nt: TGTGCCACCAGCAGAGATCGCGGGACAGGGGATTCACCCCTCCACTTT

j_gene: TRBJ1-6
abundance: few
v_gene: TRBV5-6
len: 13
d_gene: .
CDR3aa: CASGGTFGSPLHF
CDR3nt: TGTGCCAGCGGGGGGACCTTCGGTTCACCCCTCCACTTT

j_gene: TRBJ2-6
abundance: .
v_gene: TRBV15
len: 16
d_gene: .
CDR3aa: CATSREGGSGANVLTF
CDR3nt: TGTGCCACCAGCAGAGAAGGAGGCTCTGGGGCCAACGTCCTGACTTTC

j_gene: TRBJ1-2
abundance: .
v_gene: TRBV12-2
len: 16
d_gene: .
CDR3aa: CASRTLLLFRGFGYTF
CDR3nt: TGTGCAAGTCGCACCCTCCTATTGTTTCGGGGATTTGGCTACACCTTC

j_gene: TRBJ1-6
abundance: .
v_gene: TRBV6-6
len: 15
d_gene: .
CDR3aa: CASSYSRQGNSPLHF
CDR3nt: TGTGCCAGCAGTTACTCGCGGCAGGGGAACTCACCCCTCCACTTT

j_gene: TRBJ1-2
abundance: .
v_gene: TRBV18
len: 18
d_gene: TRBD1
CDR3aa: CASSPTRTGGTGNYGYTF
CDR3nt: TGTGCCAGCTCACCAACTAGGACAGGGGGCACTGGTAACTATGGCTACACCTTC

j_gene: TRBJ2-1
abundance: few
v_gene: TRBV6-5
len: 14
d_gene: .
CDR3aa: CASRDRERVREQFF
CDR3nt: TGTGCCAGCAGAGACCGTGAGAGGGTGAGGGAGCAGTTCTTC

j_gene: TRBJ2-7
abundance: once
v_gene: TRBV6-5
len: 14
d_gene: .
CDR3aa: CASSYSGGVHEQYF
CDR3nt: TGTGCCAGCAGTTACTCGGGGGGTGTCCACGAGCAGTACTTC

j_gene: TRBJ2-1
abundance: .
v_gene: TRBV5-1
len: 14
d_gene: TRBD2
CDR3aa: CASTQRGGYNEQFF
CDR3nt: TGCGCCAGCACCCAGCGGGGGGGATACAATGAGCAGTTCTTC

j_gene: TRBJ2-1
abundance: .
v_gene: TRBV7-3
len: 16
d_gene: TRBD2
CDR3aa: CASSRTGTSGKDEQFF
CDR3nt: TGTGCCAGCAGCAGAACCGGGACTAGCGGGAAGGATGAGCAGTTCTTC

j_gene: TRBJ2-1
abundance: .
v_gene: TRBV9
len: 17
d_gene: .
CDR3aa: CASSVAGNPSGRNEQFF
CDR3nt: TGTGCCAGCAGCGTGGCGGGGAACCCCTCCGGTAGAAATGAGCAGTTCTTC

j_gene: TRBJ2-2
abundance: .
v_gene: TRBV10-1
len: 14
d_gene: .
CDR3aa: CASSVGGPTGELFF
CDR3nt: TGCGCCAGCAGTGTGGGGGGGCCGACCGGGGAGCTGTTTTTT

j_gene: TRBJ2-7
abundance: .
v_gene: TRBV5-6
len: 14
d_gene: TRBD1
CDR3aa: CASSRPGQGYEQYF
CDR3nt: TGTGCCAGCAGCCGACCGGGACAGGGCTACGAGCAGTACTTC

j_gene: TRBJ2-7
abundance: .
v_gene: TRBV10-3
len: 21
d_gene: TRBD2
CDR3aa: CAISEGEGLAGGPSPSYEQYF
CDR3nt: TGTGCCATCAGTGAGGGAGAGGGACTAGCGGGGGGCCCCTCTCCTTCCTACGAGCAGTACTTC

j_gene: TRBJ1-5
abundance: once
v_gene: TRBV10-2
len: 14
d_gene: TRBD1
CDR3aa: CASSDRVSNQPQHF
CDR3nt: TGCGCCAGTAGTGACAGGGTCAGCAATCAGCCCCAGCATTTT

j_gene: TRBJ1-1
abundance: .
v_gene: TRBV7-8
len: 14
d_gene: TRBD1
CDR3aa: CASSAQGVGDWAFF
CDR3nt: TGTGCCAGCAGCGCTCAGGGGGTCGGGGATTGGGCTTTCTTT

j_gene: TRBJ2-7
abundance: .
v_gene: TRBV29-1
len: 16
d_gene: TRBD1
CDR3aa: CSVEDQGDRSSYEQYF
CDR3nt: TGCAGCGTTGAAGATCAGGGGGACAGGAGCTCCTACGAGCAGTACTTC

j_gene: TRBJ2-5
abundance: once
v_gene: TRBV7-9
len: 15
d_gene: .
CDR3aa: CASSPSGPYQETQYF
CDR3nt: TGTGCCAGCAGCCCTTCAGGGCCGTACCAAGAGACCCAGTACTTC

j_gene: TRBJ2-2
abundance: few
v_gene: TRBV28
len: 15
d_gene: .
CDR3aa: CASSLRQTNTGELFF
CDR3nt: TGTGCCAGCAGTTTACGACAAACGAACACCGGGGAGCTGTTTTTT

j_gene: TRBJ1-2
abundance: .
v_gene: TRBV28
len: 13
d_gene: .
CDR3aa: CASSLTGSYGYTF
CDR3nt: TGTGCCAGCAGTCTTACAGGGTCCTATGGCTACACCTTC

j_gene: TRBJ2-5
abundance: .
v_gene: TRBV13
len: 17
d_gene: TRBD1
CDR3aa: CASSLRVGTGFQETQYF
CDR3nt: TGTGCCAGCAGCTTACGGGTCGGGACAGGTTTTCAAGAGACCCAGTACTTC